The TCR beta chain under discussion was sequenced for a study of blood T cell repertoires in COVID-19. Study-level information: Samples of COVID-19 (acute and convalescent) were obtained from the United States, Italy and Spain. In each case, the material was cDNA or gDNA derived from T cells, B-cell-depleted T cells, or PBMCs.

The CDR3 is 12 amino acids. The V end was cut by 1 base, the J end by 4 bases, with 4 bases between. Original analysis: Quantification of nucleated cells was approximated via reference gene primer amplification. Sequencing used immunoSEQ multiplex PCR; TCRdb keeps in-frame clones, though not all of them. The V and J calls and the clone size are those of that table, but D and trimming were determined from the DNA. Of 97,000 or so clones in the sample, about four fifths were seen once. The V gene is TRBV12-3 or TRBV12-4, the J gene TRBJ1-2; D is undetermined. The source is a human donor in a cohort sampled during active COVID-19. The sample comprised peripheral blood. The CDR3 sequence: CASSLVSYGYTF. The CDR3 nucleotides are TGTGCCAGCAGTTTAGTGAGCTATGGCTACACCTTC.